This T cell receptor (beta chain) was obtained from a study of CD8 T cells in ankylosing spondylitis. From the 5' RACE reads, TCRdb called clonotypes with MiXCR, one entry per CDR3 protein. The sample yields about 150,000 distinct CDR3 sequences, more than 40% seen once. The germline V gene encodes CDR1 SGHAT and CDR2 FQNNGV. This CDR3 region has 15 residues. Trimming cost V 7 bases and J 5 bases; bases outside gene matches: 10. The sequenced sample consisted of synovial fluid, either unsorted or a sorted T cell fraction (not recorded which). The genes are TRBV11-2 and TRBJ1-4, with 7 bases that match TRBD1. The sequence derives from a male donor with ankylosing spondylitis. The CDR3 nucleotides read TGTGCCAGCAAGTCGTTGGGACAGCTAAATGAAAAACTGTTTTTT. This translates into CASKSLGQLNEKLFF.